This T cell receptor beta chain was documented in a study of cytomegalovirus exposure and HLA in healthy donors. The PCR had 60 Vbeta and 13 Jbeta primers. Sequencing used immunoSEQ multiplex PCR; TCRdb keeps in-frame clones, though not all of them. The sample has 95,000 to 130,000 clones; approximately 81% are singletons. The CDR3 has 15 amino acids. V was pared by 6 bases and J by 2 bases, with 5 bases of the junction left unmatched. Germline V lookup: CDR1 KGHSH, CDR2 LQKENI. Sequencing used PBMCs. The J gene is TRBJ2-5, the V gene TRBV18, with 11 bases matching TRBD2. This TCR was recovered from a woman in her twenties or thirties in good health and CMV-seronegative. In DNA, the CDR3 is TGTGCCAGCTCCCTAGCGGGAGGTGGGCAAGAGACCCAGTACTTC. Translated: CASSLAGGGQETQYF.